This is a list of T cell receptor beta chains from one sample in a study of shared clonotypes between healthy human individuals. Only in-frame clones appear in the TCRdb table, and some are missing; sequencing was by immunoSEQ multiplex PCR. Among around 2.1 million clones listed, roughly 91% were seen once. The sequencing sample was made of naive CD8+ T cells from PBMCs. These receptors were collected from a man aged 18 to 29 in good health. Some clones in this sample may be carry-over from other donors' samples. Each CDR3 is given with its conserved first and last residue. Each record gives: clone size, J gene, V gene, D gene, CDR3 DNA, CDR3 protein. The D gene is left open where the match is weak. Clone sizes are given selectively: once, few, many, or a class where the clone is expanded.

>NA|TRBJ2-5|TRBV2|NA
TGTGCCAGCAGGAGAACCGGGCCGCAAGAGACCCAGTACTTC
CASRRTGPQETQYF
>NA|TRBJ1-4|TRBV28|NA
TGTGCCAGCAGTTTACCGGACGTCCTTAATGAAAAACTGTTTTTT
CASSLPDVLNEKLFF
>once|TRBJ2-7|TRBV9|NA
TGTGCCAGCAGCGCCAGCCCGGGACACGGCTCCTACGAGCAGTACTTC
CASSASPGHGSYEQYF
>NA|TRBJ1-4|TRBV5-1|TRBD1
TGCGCCAGCAGCGTAACCGGGACAGTGCCTGGGTCTAATGAAAAACTGTTTTTT
CASSVTGTVPGSNEKLFF
>NA|TRBJ2-1|TRBV7-8|NA
TGTGCCAGCAGCCTTGATAGCTCCTACAATGAGCAGTTCTTC
CASSLDSSYNEQFF
>NA|TRBJ2-7|TRBV13|NA
TGTGCCAGCAGCTTAGGCGGGACCCCCGAGCAGTACTTC
CASSLGGTPEQYF
>NA|TRBJ1-3|TRBV7-9|NA
TGTGCCAGCAGCTTAGCGCCGTTTGCGGACTCTGGAAACACCATATATTTT
CASSLAPFADSGNTIYF
>NA|TRBJ1-1|TRBV13|TRBD1
TGTGCCAGCAGCTTAGCTACAGGGGGCTTCGCTGAAGCTTTCTTT
CASSLATGGFAEAFF
>NA|TRBJ2-7|TRBV7-8|NA
TGTGCCAGCAGCTTAGCCGGATCCTACGAGCAGTACTTC
CASSLAGSYEQYF
>NA|TRBJ1-5|TRBV30|NA
TGTGCCTGGAGTCCGCCCCCCTCGGCAGCCCCCACTCATAGCAATCAGCCCCAGCATTTT
CAWSPPPSAAPTHSNQPQHF
>NA|TRBJ1-1|TRBV9|TRBD1
TGTGCCAGCAGCGCGGGGGACAGAGAGAACACTGAAGCTTTCTTT
CASSAGDRENTEAFF
>NA|TRBJ2-1|TRBV11-2|TRBD2
TGTGCCAGCAGCTTAGGACTAGCTCTCTACAATGAGCAGTTCTTC
CASSLGLALYNEQFF
>once|TRBJ2-5|TRBV5-5|NA
TGTGCCAGCAGCTTGCTGTCGGGACAAGAGACCCAGTACTTC
CASSLLSGQETQYF
>NA|TRBJ2-1|TRBV10-3|NA
TGTGCCATCAGTGCCTATGTTTCGGAAGGCGGGCATGAGCAGTTCTTC
CAISAYVSEGGHEQFF
>NA|TRBJ2-5|TRBV4-3|TRBD1
TGCGCCAGCAGCCCTGGGACAGCGTACCAAGAGACCCAGTACTTC
CASSPGTAYQETQYF
>NA|TRBJ2-1|TRBV27|TRBD1
TGTGCCAGCTCGCAGGGGACAGGCTACAATGAGCAGTTCTTC
CASSQGTGYNEQFF
>NA|TRBJ2-7|TRBV9|NA
TGTGCCAGCAGCGGTAGCGGACCGGACTACGAGCAGTACTTC
CASSGSGPDYEQYF
>NA|TRBJ2-7|TRBV29-1|NA
TGCAGCGTTGATAGCTGGATGGGGTACGAGCAGTACTTC
CSVDSWMGYEQYF
>NA|TRBJ2-1|TRBV12-2|NA
TGTGCAAGTCGCTTTGAGGGCCCGAACAATGAGCAGTTCTTC
CASRFEGPNNEQFF
>NA|TRBJ2-3|TRBV10-2|TRBD2
TGCGCCAGCAGTGAGAAGCGGGGGCACACAGATACGCAGTATTTT
CASSEKRGHTDTQYF
>NA|TRBJ2-3|TRBV29-1|NA
TGCAGCGTTGAAGGGGATCGAGGCGGGACCTCAGATACGCAGTATTTT
CSVEGDRGGTSDTQYF
>NA|TRBJ1-5|TRBV28|NA
TGTGCCAGCAGCCCAAGGGGGAGCAATCAGCCCCAGCATTTT
CASSPRGSNQPQHF
>NA|TRBJ2-6|TRBV7-6|NA
TGTGCCAGCAGCTTATTTTCCGGGAGCGGGGCCAACGTCCTGACTTTC
CASSLFSGSGANVLTF
>NA|TRBJ2-7|TRBV28|NA
TGTGCCAGCAGTTTGCCTTGGACAGCCGGCATCTACGAGCAGTACTTC
CASSLPWTAGIYEQYF
>NA|TRBJ2-1|TRBV5-1|NA
TGCGCCAGCAGCCCAGACCGGCTTGGGAATGAGCAGTTCTTC
CASSPDRLGNEQFF
>NA|TRBJ2-3|TRBV19|TRBD1
TGTGCCAGTAGTATCCGGGGACAGGGGTATACAGATACGCAGTATTTT
CASSIRGQGYTDTQYF
>once|TRBJ1-1|TRBV7-9|NA
TGTGCCAGCAGCTTAGTGGGGGTCGGCGCTGAAGCTTTCTTT
CASSLVGVGAEAFF
>NA|TRBJ2-7|TRBV7-2|TRBD2
TGTGCCAGCAGCCCCGGTGGGGGGGCCTACGAGCAGTACTTC
CASSPGGGAYEQYF
>NA|TRBJ1-2|TRBV28|TRBD1
TGTGCCAGCAGCCCAGGGACAGGCCCTACTAACTATGGCTACACCTTC
CASSPGTGPTNYGYTF
>NA|TRBJ2-1|TRBV6-6|TRBD1
TGTGCCAGCAGTCTGGACAGGGCCCCCTACAATGAGCAGTTCTTC
CASSLDRAPYNEQFF
>NA|TRBJ1-2|TRBV28|TRBD1
TGTGCCAGCAGTCCAGGGGGCGCGGGTGGCTACACCTTC
CASSPGGAGGYTF
>NA|TRBJ2-5|TRBV4-1|TRBD1
TGCGCCAGCAGCCAAGCAGGGGGCGCCGAGACCCAGTACTTC
CASSQAGGAETQYF
>NA|TRBJ2-1|TRBV5-1|TRBD2
TGCGCCAGCAGCTCCTTGCGGGAGGGGATCCCTGAGCAGTTCTTC
CASSSLREGIPEQFF
>NA|TRBJ2-3|TRBV27|TRBD1
TGTGCCAGCAGTTTACAGGGGGCAGATACGCAGTATTTT
CASSLQGADTQYF
>NA|TRBJ2-7|TRBV5-1|NA
TGCGCCAGCAGCCCGAATGACTCCTTAGGCGAGCAGTACTTC
CASSPNDSLGEQYF
>NA|TRBJ2-5|TRBV4-1|TRBD2
TGCGCCAGCAGCCAAGTGTTGGGGGGGCAAGAGACCCAGTACTTC
CASSQVLGGQETQYF
>NA|TRBJ1-1|TRBV27|TRBD1
TGTGCCAGCAGCCTCCGGGACAGGGAAACTGAAGCTTTCTTT
CASSLRDRETEAFF
>NA|TRBJ2-2|TRBV28|NA
TGTGCCAGCAGTTTGGGGAACACCGGGGAGCTGTTTTTT
CASSLGNTGELFF
>NA|TRBJ2-1|TRBV15|NA
TGTGCCACCAGCCCCACGGGGGCACATGAGCAGTTCTTC
CATSPTGAHEQFF
>once|TRBJ2-7|TRBV7-9|TRBD2
TGTGCCAGCAGCTTAGTCAGTCGGGGGGGACCTTACGAGCAGTACTTC
CASSLVSRGGPYEQYF
>NA|TRBJ2-2|TRBV27|TRBD1
TGTGCCAGCAGCTGGGACAGGCACTCCGGGGACACCGGGGAGCTGTTTTTT
CASSWDRHSGDTGELFF
>few|TRBJ1-3|TRBV28|NA
TGTGCCAGCAGTTTACAGTCTGGAAACACCATATATTTT
CASSLQSGNTIYF
>NA|TRBJ1-2|TRBV11-2|NA
TGTGCCAGCAGCACAGAAGCAAGGGGTAACTATGGCTACACCTTC
CASSTEARGNYGYTF
>NA|TRBJ2-3|TRBV7-9|NA
TGTGCCAGCAGCTCGGTTGCCTTTAGGGTCACAGATACGCAGTATTTT
CASSSVAFRVTDTQYF
>few|TRBJ2-1|TRBV7-9|TRBD2
TGTGCCAGCAGCTTAGTAGCGGGAGCCTACAATGAGCAGTTCTTC
CASSLVAGAYNEQFF